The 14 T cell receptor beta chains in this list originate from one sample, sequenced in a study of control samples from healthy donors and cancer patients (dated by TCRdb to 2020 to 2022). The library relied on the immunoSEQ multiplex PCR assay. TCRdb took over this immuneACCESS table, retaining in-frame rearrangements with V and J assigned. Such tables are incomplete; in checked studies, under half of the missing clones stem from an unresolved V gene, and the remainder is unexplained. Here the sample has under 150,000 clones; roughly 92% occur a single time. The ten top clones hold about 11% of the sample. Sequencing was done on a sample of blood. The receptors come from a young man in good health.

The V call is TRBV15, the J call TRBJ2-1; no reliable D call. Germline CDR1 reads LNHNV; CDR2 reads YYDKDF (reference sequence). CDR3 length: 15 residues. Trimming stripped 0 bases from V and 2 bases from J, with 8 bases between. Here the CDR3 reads CATSREAGTYNEQFF. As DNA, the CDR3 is TGTGCCACCAGCAGAGAGGCCGGTACCTACAATGAGCAGTTCTTC.

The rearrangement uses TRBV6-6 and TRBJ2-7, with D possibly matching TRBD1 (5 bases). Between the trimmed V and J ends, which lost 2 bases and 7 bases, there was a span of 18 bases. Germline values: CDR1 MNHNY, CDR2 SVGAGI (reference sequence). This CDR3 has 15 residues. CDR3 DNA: TGTGCCAGCAGTTACGGCAGGGCGGTTACTGGGGAGCAGTACTTC. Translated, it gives CASSYGRAVTGEQYF.

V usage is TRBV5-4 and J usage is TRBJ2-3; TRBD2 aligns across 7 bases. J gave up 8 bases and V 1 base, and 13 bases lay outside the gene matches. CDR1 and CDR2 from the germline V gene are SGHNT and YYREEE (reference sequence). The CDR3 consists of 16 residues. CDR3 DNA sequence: TGTGCCAGCAGCTTGCCGGGGGGTAGGGCGTATGGTACGCAGTATTTT. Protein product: CASSLPGGRAYGTQYF.

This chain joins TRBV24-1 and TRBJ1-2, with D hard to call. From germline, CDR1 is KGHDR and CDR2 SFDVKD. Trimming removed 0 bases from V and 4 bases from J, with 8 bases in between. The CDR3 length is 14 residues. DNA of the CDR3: TGTGCCACCAGTGATTTGTTTCAGAGCTATGGCTACACCTTC. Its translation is CATSDLFQSYGYTF.

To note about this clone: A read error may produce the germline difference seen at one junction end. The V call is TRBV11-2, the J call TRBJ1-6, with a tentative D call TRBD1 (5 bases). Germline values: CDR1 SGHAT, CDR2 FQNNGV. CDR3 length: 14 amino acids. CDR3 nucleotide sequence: TGTGCCAGCAGCCTAGACAGTACCAGAACACCCCTCCACTTT. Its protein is CASSLDSTRTPLHF. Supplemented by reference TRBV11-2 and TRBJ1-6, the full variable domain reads EAGVAQSPRYKIIEKRQSVAFWCNPISGHATLYWYQQILGQGPKLLIQFQNNGVVDDSQLPKDRFSAERLKGVDSTLKIQPAKLEDSAVYLCASSLDSTRTPLHFGNGTRLTVT.

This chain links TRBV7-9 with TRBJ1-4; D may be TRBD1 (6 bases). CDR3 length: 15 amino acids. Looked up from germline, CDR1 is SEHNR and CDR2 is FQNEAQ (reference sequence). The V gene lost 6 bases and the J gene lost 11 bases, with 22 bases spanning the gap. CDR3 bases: TGTGCCAGCAGTACGGACGGGGGGCGAGGAGACAAACTGTTTTTT. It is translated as CASSTDGGRGDKLFF.

CDR3 bases: TGTGCCAGCAGTGAATTTGTGCACTATGAGCAGTTCTTC. Residues: CASSEFVHYEQFF. V is TRBV6-1 and J is TRBJ2-1; D is ambiguous. The CDR3 sequence is 13 residues long. The germline V and J ends were trimmed by 2 bases and 8 bases, with 10 bases remaining between them. CDR1 is MNHNS and CDR2 is SASEGT in the germline V gene.

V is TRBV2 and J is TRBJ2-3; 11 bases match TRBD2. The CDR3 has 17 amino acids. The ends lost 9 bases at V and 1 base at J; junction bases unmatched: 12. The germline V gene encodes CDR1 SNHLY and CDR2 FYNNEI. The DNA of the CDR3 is TGTGCCAGAAACTACGATGGACTAGCGGGCCGCACAGATACGCAGTATTTT. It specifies CARNYDGLAGRTDTQYF.

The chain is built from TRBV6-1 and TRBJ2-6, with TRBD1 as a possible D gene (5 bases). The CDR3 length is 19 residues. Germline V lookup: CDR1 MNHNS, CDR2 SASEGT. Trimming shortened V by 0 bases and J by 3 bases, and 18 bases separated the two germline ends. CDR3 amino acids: CASSEALKGRAGGANVLTF. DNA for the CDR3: TGTGCCAGCAGTGAAGCACTTAAGGGGCGCGCAGGTGGGGCCAACGTCCTGACTTTC.

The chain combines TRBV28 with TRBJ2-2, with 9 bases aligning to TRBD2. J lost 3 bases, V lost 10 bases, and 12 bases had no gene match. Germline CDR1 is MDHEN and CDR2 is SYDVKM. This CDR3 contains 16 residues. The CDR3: CATLVIAGEHTGELFF. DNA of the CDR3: TGTGCCACATTGGTGATAGCGGGAGAACACACCGGGGAGCTGTTTTTT.

CDR3 in amino acids: CASSQGAGEAQMNTEAFF. CDR3 coding DNA: TGTGCCAGCAGCCAAGGGGCCGGGGAAGCACAGATGAACACTGAAGCTTTCTTT. The chain employs TRBV3-1 (or the pseudogene TRBV3-2) and TRBJ1-1; no clear D. The CDR3 extends over 18 amino acids. Trimming cost V 1 base and J 0 bases, with 18 bases left between them. The germline V gene encodes CDR1 LGHDT and CDR2 YNNKEL (reference sequence).

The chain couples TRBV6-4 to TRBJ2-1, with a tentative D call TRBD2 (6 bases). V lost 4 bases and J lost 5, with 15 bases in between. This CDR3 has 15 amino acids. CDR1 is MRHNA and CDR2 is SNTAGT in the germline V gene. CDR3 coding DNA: TGTGCCAGCAGTGTCCGACTAGGACCCGACAATGAGCAGTTCTTC. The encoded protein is CASSVRLGPDNEQFF.

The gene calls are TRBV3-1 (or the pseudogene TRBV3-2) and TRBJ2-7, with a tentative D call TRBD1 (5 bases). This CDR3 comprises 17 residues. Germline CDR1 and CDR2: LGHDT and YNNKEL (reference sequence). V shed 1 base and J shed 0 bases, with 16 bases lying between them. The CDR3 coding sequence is TGTGCCAGCAGCCAAGGATTACTCAGGGTTAGCTCCTACGAGCAGTACTTC. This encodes CASSQGLLRVSSYEQYF.

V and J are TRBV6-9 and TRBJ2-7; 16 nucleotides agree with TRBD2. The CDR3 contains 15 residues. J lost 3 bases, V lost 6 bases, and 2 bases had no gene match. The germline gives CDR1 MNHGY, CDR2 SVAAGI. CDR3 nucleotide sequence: TGTGCCAGCAGGGGACTAGCGGGAGGGCGCTACGAGCAGTACTTC. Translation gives CASRGLAGGRYEQYF.